The next 8 T cell receptor beta chains were all read from a single sample in a study of regulatory T cells in long-lasting Graves disease. To make TCR beta libraries, researchers used iRepertoire HTBI primers and Arm-PCR of CDR3 regions. TCRdb reprocessed the multiplex PCR reads via MiXCR and lists one record per CDR3 protein. The sample lists about 450,000 distinct CDR3 sequences, 23% seen once, with about 26% in the top ten. As to time point: persistent/refractory GD, antithyroid drugs over 5 years with positive TRAb. With RNA extracted from PBMCs as input, the TCR library was made. The material was peripheral blood mononuclear cells (PBMCs), obtained when the disease was refractory, from a patient treated with antithyroid drugs. The receptors were sampled from a female donor with Graves disease.

This chain connects TRBV19 to TRBJ1-2; D is perhaps TRBD1 (5 bases). The CDR3 covers 12 residues. Trimming pared 8 bases from V and 8 bases from J, leaving 15 bases between. Germline CDR1 LNHDA, CDR2 SQIVND (reference sequence). In DNA, the CDR3 is TGTGCCAGTTCAGGGACCACTAAGGGCTACACCTTC. Translation: CASSGTTKGYTF. Looking up the rest from reference TRBV19 and TRBJ1-2 gives the full variable domain: DGGITQSPKYLFRKEGQNVTLSCEQNLNHDAMYWYRQDPGQGLRLIYYSQIVNDFQKGDIAEGYSVSREKKESFPLTVTSAQKNPTAFYLCASSGTTKGYTFGSGTRLTVV.

This clonotype turned up a few times. The chain is built from TRBV7-9 and TRBJ2-2; D possibly corresponds to TRBD1 (7 bases). V was shortened by 7 bases and J by 4 bases, with 13 bases between the two germline ends. The CDR3 is made up of 14 amino acids. CDR1 is SEHNR, CDR2 FQNEAQ, per germline (reference sequence). The CDR3 sequence is CASMEGAATGELFF. CDR3 in DNA: TGTGCCAGCATGGAGGGGGCGGCCACCGGGGAGCTGTTTTTT.

Remarks on this clonotype: This sequence may be a read error, since a much larger clone differs from it by one base. This chain links TRBV2 with TRBJ2-5; possible D gene TRBD2, 6 bases. This CDR3 is 14 amino acids long. Trimming took 6 bases from V and 4 from J, leaving 15 bases between them. Germline CDR1 is SNHLY and CDR2 is FYNNEI. This CDR3 is CASSLAAVRETQYF. CDR3 nucleotide sequence: TGTGCCAGCAGCTTAGCGGCCGTACGAGAGACCCAGTACTTC.

This clonotype came up many times. V usage is TRBV28 and J usage is TRBJ2-1; TRBD2 matches 14 bases. Losses at the gene ends were 1 base for V and 9 bases for J; bases not matched to a gene: 8. The germline V gene encodes CDR1 MDHEN and CDR2 SYDVKM. The CDR3 sequence is 17 residues long. CDR3 loop: CASSLLSGLAGVGEQFF. DNA for the CDR3: TGTGCCAGCAGTTTATTATCGGGACTAGCGGGAGTCGGTGAGCAGTTCTTC.

This chain joins TRBV20-1 and TRBJ2-1; weak D call: TRBD1 (5 bases). Trimming left V 1 base short and J 15 bases short, with 16 bases between. Germline CDR1 is DFQATT and CDR2 is SNEGSKA (reference sequence). CDR3 length: 12 residues. The CDR3 DNA sequence: TGCAGTGCTAGAGGAACTCGCCAGGGCTGGTTCTTC. Amino acids: CSARGTRQGWFF.

This clonotype was found a few times. The chain couples TRBV7-9 to TRBJ2-7; 7 bases are a match to TRBD2. The CDR3 extends over 16 amino acids. CDR1 and CDR2 from the germline V gene are SEHNR and FQNEAQ (reference sequence). Trimming removed 4 bases from V and 2 bases from J; junction bases left unmatched: 11. This CDR3 reads CASSSEFGTTPYEQYF. The CDR3 region has the DNA TGTGCCAGCAGCTCTGAATTCGGGACTACTCCCTACGAGCAGTACTTC. Complete variable domain (other parts from reference TRBV7-9 and TRBJ2-7): DTGVSQNPRHKITKRGQNVTFRCDPISEHNRLYWYRQTLGQGPEFLTYFQNEAQLEKSRLLSDRFSAERPKGSFSTLEIQRTEQGDSAMYLCASSSEFGTTPYEQYFGPGTRLTVT.

V and J are TRBV5-1 and TRBJ2-1, with 7 bases aligning to TRBD1. The CDR3 has 17 residues. V was pared by 6 bases and J by 6 bases, with 18 bases of the junction left unmatched. CDR1 and CDR2 from the germline V gene are SGHRS and YFSETQ. CDR3 sequence (DNA): TGCGCCAGCACCCAAGACCAGACCACCGGGACAGTCAATGAGCAGTTCTTC. It translates to CASTQDQTTGTVNEQFF.

This clonotype was counted ten times or more. The chain recombines TRBV2 with TRBJ2-2, with 10 nucleotides matching TRBD1. After removal of 4 bases from V and 6 bases from J, the junction contained 8 bases not matched to a gene. The CDR3 has 16 amino acids. CDR1 and CDR2 (germline): SNHLY, FYNNEI. The CDR3 DNA follows: TGTGCCAGCAGTGCCAGGACAGGGGGTGAGGCCGGGGAGCTGTTTTTT. Its translation is CASSARTGGEAGELFF. Drawing the rest from reference TRBV2 and TRBJ2-2, the complete variable domain is EPEVTQTPSHQVTQMGQEVILRCVPISNHLYFYWYRQILGQKVEFLVSFYNNEISEKSEIFDDQFSVERPDGSNFTLKIRSTKLEDSAMYFCASSARTGGEAGELFFGEGSRLTVL.